Listed here are 32 T cell receptor beta chains from one sample, sequenced in a study of T cell responses to AZD1222 COVID-19 vaccine (dated by TCRdb to about 2021). The time point label for this specimen denotes: about 28 days (+/-7) after the second vaccine dose. The method behind the library was the immunoSEQ multiplex PCR assay. TCRdb retrieved this table from immuneACCESS and kept in-frame rearrangements only. Not all clones are present; in checked studies, unresolved V genes account for under half, and no reason is known for the remainder. Counted in this sample were 150,000 to 200,000 clones; about 90% of them appeared once. The top ten clonotypes cover approximately 5.9% of the sample. The sample here was peripheral blood, taken 28 days after the second AZD1222 dose. The receptors come from an adult who received the AZD1222 COVID-19 vaccine.

This sequence joins TRBV5-4 and TRBJ1-4, with D possibly being TRBD1 (6 bases). Germline V gene lookup returns CDR1 SGHNT and CDR2 YYREEE (reference sequence). The V end lost 4 bases, the J end lost 0 bases, and 13 bases lay between the germline ends. The CDR3 has 16 amino acids. The CDR3 loop is CASSITGKPTNEKLFF. The CDR3 DNA sequence: TGTGCCAGCAGCATAACAGGGAAACCAACTAATGAAAAACTGTTTTTT.

The genes are TRBV28 and TRBJ2-1, with a possible D match to TRBD2 (6 bases). The CDR3 length is 13 residues. Germline lookup yields CDR1 MDHEN and CDR2 SYDVKM. The V end lost 6 bases, the J end lost 3 bases, and 9 bases lay between the germline ends. The CDR3 sequence is CASRRGLYNEQFF. CDR3 bases: TGTGCCAGCAGGCGGGGCCTCTACAATGAGCAGTTCTTC.

The rearrangement uses TRBV11-2 and TRBJ2-7, with TRBD2 matching over 10 bases. The CDR3 has 16 amino acids. V lost 5 bases, J lost 2 bases, and 9 bases stayed unmatched. CDR1 SGHAT and CDR2 FQNNGV come from the germline V gene. The CDR3 region has the DNA TGTGCCAGCAGCGTAGGGCCCGGACTAGCGGCCTACGAGCAGTACTTC. Translation gives CASSVGPGLAAYEQYF.

The V and J genes are TRBV5-6 and TRBJ1-4; the D is unclear. The V and J ends lost 0 bases and 1 base respectively, with 10 bases between them. Germline V gene sequence: CDR1 SGHDT, CDR2 YYEEEE. This CDR3 contains 16 residues. The CDR3 loop reads CASSLVGEGTNEKLFF. The CDR3 nucleotides are TGTGCCAGCAGCTTGGTGGGTGAAGGAACTAATGAAAAACTGTTTTTT.

The chain uses TRBV19 and TRBJ1-4, with 8 nucleotides matching TRBD1. The CDR3 runs to 15 residues. J was trimmed by 6 bases and V by 4 bases; bases with no gene match: 7. Germline V gene sequence: CDR1 LNHDA, CDR2 SQIVND (reference sequence). The CDR3: CASSTPGGADEKLFF. DNA for the CDR3: TGTGCCAGTAGTACCCCAGGGGGCGCGGATGAAAAACTGTTTTTT.

This rearrangement joins TRBV24-1 to TRBJ2-1; D is perhaps TRBD1 or TRBD2 (6 bases each). Trimming removed 0 bases at V and 5 bases at J, with 13 bases between. This CDR3 contains 16 residues. CDR1 and CDR2 from the germline V gene are KGHDR and SFDVKD. The CDR3 sequence: CATSDLWGARNNEQFF. DNA of the CDR3: TGTGCCACCAGTGATTTGTGGGGGGCTCGTAACAATGAGCAGTTCTTC.

The V call is TRBV6-5, the J call TRBJ2-7; maybe TRBD1 (5 bases). This CDR3 is 14 amino acids long. Germline CDR1 and CDR2: MNHEY and SVGAGI. Trimming removed 0 bases from V and 2 bases from J, with 8 bases in between. CDR3 in amino acids: CASSYSMGPYEQYF. Here the CDR3 DNA reads TGTGCCAGCAGTTACTCGATGGGGCCCTACGAGCAGTACTTC.

V gene TRBV7-9 combines with J gene TRBJ2-3; TRBD2 agrees at 11 bases. Trimming removed 5 bases from V and 6 bases from J; junction bases left unmatched: 7. Germline CDR1 SEHNR, CDR2 FQNEAQ (reference sequence). The CDR3 consists of 15 residues. This CDR3 is CASSPLAGGGDTQYF. Written as DNA, the CDR3 is TGTGCCAGCAGCCCCCTAGCGGGAGGAGGGGATACGCAGTATTTT.

The chain joins TRBV28 to TRBJ2-7; D is perhaps TRBD1 or TRBD2 (5 bases each). CDR1 and CDR2 from the germline V gene are MDHEN and SYDVKM. The CDR3 spans 12 residues. Deletions cut 1 base from V and 11 bases from J, with 12 bases between. CDR3 loop: CASSLSSGREYF. The CDR3 nucleotides are TGTGCCAGCAGTTTATCCTCGGGACGAGAGTACTTC.

The sample holds one count of this clone. The rearrangement links TRBV12-3 or TRBV12-4 to TRBJ1-2, with D maybe TRBD1 (5 bases). Trimming left V 4 bases short and J 7 bases short, with 13 bases between. The CDR3 length is 13 residues. For the CDR3, the DNA is TGTGCCAGCAGTTCATTCGGGGCGTCTGGCTACACCTTC. Its protein product is CASSSFGASGYTF.

CDR3 sequence reads: CASSEDRGYSNQPQHF. CDR3 bases: TGTGCCAGCAGTGAGGACAGGGGGTATAGCAATCAGCCCCAGCATTTT. V gene TRBV2 combines with J gene TRBJ1-5; TRBD1 matches 10 bases. The germline V gene has CDR1 SNHLY and CDR2 FYNNEI. V dropped 3 bases and J dropped 0; count of bases not matched to a gene: 2. The CDR3 is 16 amino acids.

For this clone: The same CDR3 can be traced to other DNA sequences in this sample. V and J are TRBV18 and TRBJ2-7; D not certain. Trimming shortened V by 0 bases and J by 3 bases, and 6 bases separated the two germline ends. The CDR3 sequence is 13 residues long. Germline CDR1 is KGHSH and CDR2 is LQKENI. The CDR3 region is CASSPPGIYEQYF. The CDR3 DNA reads TGTGCCAGCTCACCACCAGGGATCTACGAGCAGTACTTC.

This clone was detected only once. V is TRBV3-1 (or the pseudogene TRBV3-2) and J is TRBJ2-4, with a possible D match to TRBD1 (6 bases). The CDR3 has 15 amino acids. The germline V gene has CDR1 LGHDT and CDR2 YNNKEL (reference sequence). The ends were cut back, 5 bases at V and 2 bases at J, with 13 bases in the middle. The chain's CDR3 is CASSARTESKNIQYF. The CDR3 bases are TGTGCCAGCAGCGCACGGACAGAGTCCAAAAACATTCAGTACTTC.

The chain carries TRBV5-4 and TRBJ2-3; tentative D call: TRBD1 (6 bases). The V and J ends lost 4 bases and 10 bases respectively, with 19 bases between them. Germline loops: CDR1 SGHNT, CDR2 YYREEE (reference sequence). This CDR3 comprises 14 residues. The CDR3 spells CASSPPGRGGSQYF. CDR3 nucleotide sequence: TGTGCCAGCAGCCCCCCGGGTCGAGGGGGTTCGCAGTATTTT.

This clone was picked up a small number of times. The V gene is TRBV7-2, the J gene TRBJ2-2; D remains ambiguous. Germline-derived CDR1 and CDR2 are SGHTA and FQGNSA. This CDR3 region has 15 residues. V was pared by 3 bases and J by 0 bases, with 8 bases between. This CDR3 is CASSLQASNTGELFF. CDR3 coding DNA: TGTGCCAGCAGCTTGCAGGCCTCGAACACCGGGGAGCTGTTTTTT.

V and J are TRBV14 and TRBJ2-5; D not resolved. CDR3 size: 13 residues. Germline lookup yields CDR1 SGHDN and CDR2 FVKESK. Trimming took 4 bases from V and 4 from J, leaving 10 bases between them. The CDR3 loop reads CASSRFVGETQYF. CDR3 DNA: TGTGCCAGCAGCCGCTTCGTAGGAGAGACCCAGTACTTC.

With regard to this clone: Germline and junction disagree at one end, which may indicate a read error. The chain links TRBV11-2 to TRBJ2-5; D may match TRBD1 or TRBD2 (6 bases each). Looked up from germline, CDR1 is SGHAT and CDR2 is FQNNGV. This CDR3 is 14 amino acids long. The CDR3: CASSFEPGTTGGDF. For the CDR3, the DNA is TGTGCCAGCAGCTTTGAACCCGGGACAACCGGAGGGGACTTC.

The DNA for the CDR3 is TGTGCCAGCAGGAACGGCGGCGGGAGCTCCTACGAGCAGTACTTC. Translating gives CASRNGGGSSYEQYF. V is TRBV6-5 and J is TRBJ2-7, with 7 bases fitting TRBD2. The V and J ends lost 6 bases and 0 bases, in that order; junction bases with no gene match: 8. The CDR3 has 15 amino acids. CDR1 is MNHEY and CDR2 is SVGAGI in the germline V gene.

This clone appeared a single time. The chain uses TRBV5-8 and TRBJ1-5, with a possible D match to TRBD1 (5 bases). In germline, CDR1 is SGHTS, CDR2 YDEGEE. This CDR3 region has 14 residues. The V gene lost 0 bases and the J gene lost 6 bases, with 10 bases spanning the gap. As DNA, the CDR3 is TGTGCCAGCAGCTTGGTTAAGGGGACTCAGCCCCAGCATTTT. Its translation: CASSLVKGTQPQHF.

This chain joins TRBV29-1 and TRBJ2-1; D unclear. V lost 2 bases and J lost 7, with 9 bases in between. The CDR3 covers 12 residues. Germline V CDR1 and CDR2: SQVTM, ANQGSEA. The CDR3, as DNA: TGCAGCGTTGAAAACAGTGGGAATGAGCAGTTCTTC. Its protein product is CSVENSGNEQFF.

The rearrangement links TRBV7-9 to TRBJ2-7; D may be TRBD2 (6 bases). This CDR3 is 13 amino acids long. Deletions cut 10 bases from V and 0 bases from J, with 13 bases between. CDR1 and CDR2 from the germline V gene are SEHNR and FQNEAQ (reference sequence). The DNA of the CDR3 is TGTGCCACCGGGACTTCTTACTCCTACGAGCAGTACTTC. It translates to CATGTSYSYEQYF.

The chain combines TRBV19 with TRBJ1-5; no firm D call. CDR3 size: 12 residues. CDR1 and CDR2 (germline): LNHDA, SQIVND (reference sequence). V was cut by 0 bases and J by 7 bases, with 4 bases left in between. The CDR3 coding sequence is TGTGCCAGTAGTATAGATCTACAGCCCCAGCATTTT. Translating it yields CASSIDLQPQHF.

CDR3 loop: CASSKVFRGAGGRICEQYF. As DNA, the CDR3 is TGTGCCAGCAGCAAAGTTTTTCGGGGAGCTGGCGGGCGTATTTGTGAGCAGTACTTC. This chain links TRBV21-1 with TRBJ2-7; the table's D call, TRBD2, has no DNA check behind it. TRBV21-1 is flagged as a pseudogene. This CDR3 comprises 19 residues.

The V gene is TRBV4-3, the J gene TRBJ2-7; TRBD2 aligns across 9 bases. The CDR3 loop spans 16 amino acids. V lost 3 bases to trimming and J lost 2 bases; unmatched junction nucleotides: 8. Looked up from germline, CDR1 is LGHNA and CDR2 is YSLEER. DNA for the CDR3: TGCGCCAGCAGCCAGGCCCCTCCTAGCGGGACCTACGAGCAGTACTTC. Its translation: CASSQAPPSGTYEQYF.

CDR3 protein: CSVENRAPSSGNTIYF. The DNA for the CDR3 is TGCAGCGTTGAGAATCGGGCTCCGAGCTCTGGAAACACCATATATTTT. This rearrangement joins TRBV29-1 to TRBJ1-3; D not certain. The CDR3 loop spans 16 amino acids. Germline CDR1 SQVTM, CDR2 ANQGSEA. Trimming pared 3 bases from V and 0 bases from J, leaving 15 bases between.

This clone was counted once. The genes are TRBV12-3 or TRBV12-4 and TRBJ1-2, with unresolved D. The CDR3 length is 13 residues. The V gene lost 6 bases and the J gene lost 2 bases, with 10 bases spanning the gap. The CDR3, as DNA: TGTGCCAGCAGGCCCGACGGAAACTATGGCTACACCTTC. Protein product: CASRPDGNYGYTF.

The chain joins TRBV19 to TRBJ1-5, with 10 bases aligning to TRBD1. Germline V gene lookup returns CDR1 LNHDA and CDR2 SQIVND (reference sequence). V trimming: 3 bases; J trimming: 0 bases; junction bases outside the gene matches: 14. CDR3 length: 20 residues. For the CDR3, the DNA is TGTGCCAGTAGTATCTCCGTAGGGACAGGGGCTTTCAATAGCAATCAGCCCCAGCATTTT. It codes for CASSISVGTGAFNSNQPQHF. The variable domain in full, completed from reference TRBV19 and TRBJ1-5, reads DGGITQSPKYLFRKEGQNVTLSCEQNLNHDAMYWYRQDPGQGLRLIYYSQIVNDFQKGDIAEGYSVSREKKESFPLTVTSAQKNPTAFYLCASSISVGTGAFNSNQPQHFGDGTRLSIL.

This chain joins TRBV5-1 and TRBJ2-1; 10 bases agree with TRBD2. J was trimmed by 4 bases and V by 2 bases; bases with no gene match: 9. Germline V gives CDR1 SGHRS, CDR2 YFSETQ. The CDR3 loop spans 17 amino acids. The CDR3 sequence: CASSFFLAGEGYNEQFF. The CDR3 DNA is TGCGCCAGCAGCTTCTTTCTAGCGGGAGAGGGGTACAATGAGCAGTTCTTC.

The V and J genes are TRBV5-1 and TRBJ2-7, with TRBD1 matching 10 bases. Germline V gene sequence: CDR1 SGHRS, CDR2 YFSETQ. V lost 5 bases, J lost 2 bases, and 7 bases stayed unmatched. The CDR3 has 15 amino acids. The CDR3 DNA reads TGCGCCAGCAGTCCGACAGGGGGCAGGGCCTACGAGCAGTACTTC. Protein sequence: CASSPTGGRAYEQYF.

The rearrangement uses TRBV19 and TRBJ2-7; D ambiguous. The CDR3 extends over 13 amino acids. Germline CDR1 LNHDA, CDR2 SQIVND (reference sequence). Trimming took off 7 bases at V and 1 base at J, with 11 bases between the two ends. CDR3 bases: TGTGCCAGTAAGGTCGGTTCTTCCTACGAGCAGTACTTC. This codes for CASKVGSSYEQYF.

The genes are TRBV5-4 and TRBJ1-5; D ambiguous. There are 14 residues in the CDR3. The germline V gene encodes CDR1 SGHNT and CDR2 YYREEE (reference sequence). Trimming removed 4 bases from V and 2 bases from J, with 10 bases in between. Here the CDR3 reads CASSPGGGNQPQHF. CDR3 nucleotides: TGTGCCAGCAGCCCCGGCGGGGGCAATCAGCCCCAGCATTTT.

The V call is TRBV30, the J call TRBJ1-5, with 7 positions matching TRBD1. The trim removed 5 bases at V and 0 bases at J, leaving 4 bases unmatched. From germline, CDR1 is GTSNPN and CDR2 SVGIG (reference sequence). The CDR3 is made up of 14 amino acids. DNA of the CDR3: TGTGCCTGGTTGGGACAGTATAGCAATCAGCCCCAGCATTTT. Protein: CAWLGQYSNQPQHF.